These 29 T cell receptor beta chains came from one sample sequenced in a study of blood T cells in healthy people across ages. PCR was performed a second time for roughly 7 to 11 cycles using a sample-barcoded 5' primer and a J-beta primer mix. Each CDR3 protein is one row after TCRdb ran MiXCR on the 5' RACE reads. The data hold around 1.5 million distinct CDR3 sequences, with 30% to 35% observed a single time. Sequenced sample: blood. The receptors here all came from a woman younger than 45 in good health.

This clonotype occurred a few times. This rearrangement joins TRBV5-1 to TRBJ2-5, with D perhaps TRBD2 (5 bases). Germline V gene sequence: CDR1 SGHRS, CDR2 YFSETQ. Between the trimmed V and J ends, which lost 8 bases and 2 bases, there was a span of 16 bases. The CDR3 contains 14 residues. CDR3 DNA sequence: TGCGCCAGTCAGAGCGGACTTAGACAAGAGACCCAGTACTTC. Translation: CASQSGLRQETQYF.

This clonotype was counted ten times or more. This sequence joins TRBV7-2 and TRBJ2-3; 7 bases match TRBD2. V lost 5 bases, J lost 1 base, and 3 bases stayed unmatched. This CDR3 spans 14 amino acids. Germline-derived CDR1 and CDR2 are SGHTA and FQGNSA. The CDR3 reads CASSRGLGTDTQYF. CDR3 DNA sequence: TGTGCCAGCAGCCGAGGACTAGGCACAGATACGCAGTATTTT.

For this clonotype: This could be a read error, since a much larger clone is one nucleotide away. The genes are TRBV10-3 and TRBJ2-7; no reliable D call. The tail of the sequence fits TRBJ2-5 better, so the J call may be wrong. This CDR3 has 11 amino acids. Germline assignment: CDR1 ENHRY and CDR2 SYGVKD. Written as DNA, the CDR3 is TGTGCCACGAACAGTGGGGAGACCCAGTACTTC. This translates into CATNSGETQYF.

A few counts support this clonotype. The V gene is TRBV10-2, the J gene TRBJ2-3, with D maybe TRBD1 (6 bases). CDR3 size: 15 residues. The germline V and J ends were trimmed by 0 bases and 0 bases, with 7 bases remaining between them. Germline loops: CDR1 WSHSY, CDR2 SAAADI. The CDR3 spells CASSESQGSTDTQYF. The CDR3 DNA sequence: TGCGCCAGCAGTGAGTCGCAGGGGAGCACAGATACGCAGTATTTT.

As for this clonotype: An end of the junction differs from the germline gene, which may be a read error. This chain connects TRBV9 to TRBJ2-3, with D possibly TRBD2 on 5 matching bases. The germline gives CDR1 SGDLS, CDR2 YYNGEE. The CDR3 extends over 19 amino acids. CDR3 coding DNA: TGTGCCAGCAGCGTAAGCCCTGGCGGCGGTTACCCTAGCACTGATACGCAGTATTTT. Translating it yields CASSVSPGGGYPSTDTQYF.

This clonotype occurred a few times. This chain uses TRBV7-9 with TRBJ2-3, with D unresolved. The germline V gene has CDR1 SEHNR and CDR2 FQNEAQ (reference sequence). Trimming shortened V by 2 bases and J by 7 bases, and 7 bases separated the two germline ends. This CDR3 is built from 12 residues. The CDR3 sequence: CASSLFANTQYF. The DNA of the CDR3 is TGTGCCAGCAGCTTATTCGCAAATACGCAGTATTTT. Using reference TRBV7-9 and TRBJ2-3 for the parts outside the CDR3, the full variable domain is DTGVSQNPRHKITKRGQNVTFRCDPISEHNRLYWYRQTLGQGPEFLTYFQNEAQLEKSRLLSDRFSAERPKGSFSTLEIQRTEQGDSAMYLCASSLFANTQYFGPGTRLTVL.

In this sample, this clonotype turned up a few times. The J gene is TRBJ1-2, the V gene TRBV4-1, with 8 nucleotides matching TRBD1. CDR1 MGHRA and CDR2 YSYEKL come from the germline V gene. The CDR3 is made up of 16 amino acids. V shed 0 bases, J shed 6 bases, and the junction held 9 bases outside the gene matches. The CDR3 DNA is TGCGCCAGCAGCCAAGACCCTCGGACAGGGTGGGATGGCTACACCTTC. This sequence encodes CASSQDPRTGWDGYTF.

There are many counts of this clonotype. The genes are TRBV5-1 and TRBJ2-5; 9 bases match TRBD1. V lost 4 bases, J lost 5 bases, and 6 bases stayed unmatched. CDR1 is SGHRS, CDR2 YFSETQ, per germline. The CDR3 contains 14 residues. CDR3 amino acids: CASSITGTGETQYF. In DNA, the CDR3 is TGCGCCAGCAGCATCACCGGGACAGGGGAGACCCAGTACTTC.

The chain uses TRBV12-3 or TRBV12-4 and TRBJ2-5; 7 bases are shared with TRBD2. Trimming took 4 bases from V and 4 from J; bases not matched to a gene: 15. The CDR3 is made up of 17 amino acids. The CDR3, as DNA: TGTGCCAGCAGTTCCTTCCCGTTCGGGAGGTCGGGAGAGACCCAGTACTTC. Its translation: CASSSFPFGRSGETQYF.

This chain uses TRBV7-2 with TRBJ2-5; D remains unclear. The better agreement between TRBJ2-7 and the DNA end casts doubt on the J call. Germline CDR1 is SGHTA and CDR2 is FQGNSA. The CDR3 extends over 12 amino acids. The CDR3 DNA reads TGTACCAGCAGCTACAATAGATACGAGCAGTACTTC. Residues: CTSSYNRYEQYF.

This rearrangement joins TRBV11-2 to TRBJ2-3, with a possible D match to TRBD2 (7 bases). V lost 0 bases and J 6 bases, leaving 19 bases between the germline ends. The CDR3 has 17 amino acids. Germline CDR1 and CDR2: SGHAT and FQNNGV. CDR3 region: CASSLDPRREGGDTQYF. CDR3 nucleotide sequence: TGTGCCAGCAGCTTAGACCCACGGCGCGAGGGGGGGGATACGCAGTATTTT.

In its sample, this clonotype was seen a few times. The rearrangement links TRBV4-2 to TRBJ2-3, with 7 bases identical to TRBD1. V was clipped by 0 bases and J by 4 bases; unmatched bases: 7. CDR1 LGHNA and CDR2 YNFKEQ come from the germline V gene. This CDR3 spans 16 amino acids. The CDR3 sequence: CASSQEAGGSPDTQYF. As DNA, the CDR3 is TGTGCCAGCAGCCAAGAGGCAGGGGGAAGTCCAGATACGCAGTATTTT.

Many counts were recorded for this clonotype. The genes are TRBV4-2 and TRBJ2-3; D unresolved. This CDR3 region has 13 residues. Trimming cost V 7 bases and J 1 base, with 9 bases left between them. Looked up from germline, CDR1 is LGHNA and CDR2 is YNFKEQ. CDR3 bases: TGTGCCAGCACCTCTCAGGGCACAGATACGCAGTATTTT. Translating it yields CASTSQGTDTQYF.

This clonotype was observed at least ten times. An end of the junction does not agree with germline; a read error may underlie this. This chain joins TRBV12-3 or TRBV12-4 and TRBJ2-1, with 11 bases matching TRBD2. The CDR3 runs to 14 residues. CDR3 sequence (DNA): TGTGCCAGCAGCTTAGCGGGGGGGCCCAATGAGCAGTTCTTC. This gives the protein CASSLAGGPNEQFF.

The J gene is TRBJ2-4, the V gene TRBV15, with a tentative D call TRBD2 (6 bases). CDR1 LNHNV and CDR2 YYDKDF come from the germline V gene (reference sequence). V was shortened by 8 bases and J by 0 bases, with 14 bases between the two germline ends. This CDR3 is 15 amino acids long. The CDR3 protein is CATFTPGGAKNIQYF. The CDR3 DNA is TGTGCCACCTTCACTCCCGGGGGAGCCAAAAACATTCAGTACTTC.

This clonotype was recorded once. This chain uses TRBV10-3 with TRBJ2-1, with 9 positions matching TRBD2. This CDR3 is built from 13 residues. Germline lookup yields CDR1 ENHRY and CDR2 SYGVKD. The V segment lost 4 bases and the J segment 9 bases; nucleotides outside the gene matches: 4. The CDR3 coding sequence is TGTGCCATCAGTGTTAGCGGGAGAAGTGAGCAGTTCTTC. Translating gives CAISVSGRSEQFF.

Of note for this clonotype: An end of the junction differs from the germline gene, which may be a read error. CDR3 in DNA: TGTGCCTGCAGCTTGACAGGGGGCGACTATGGCTACACCTTC. This encodes CACSLTGGDYGYTF. The chain has TRBV7-3 and TRBJ1-2, with TRBD1 matching over 10 bases. The CDR3 runs 14 residues. Germline V gene lookup returns CDR1 SGHTA and CDR2 FQGTGA.

Note on this clonotype: One base away lies a much larger clone, so this may be a sequencing read error. The chain employs TRBV5-1 and TRBJ1-2; 9 bases agree with TRBD1. J gave up 1 base and V 4 bases, and 5 bases lay outside the gene matches. CDR1 is SGHRS and CDR2 is YFSETQ in the germline V gene. The CDR3 spans 15 residues. Written as DNA, the CDR3 is TGCGCCAGCAGCAGCGGGACAGGGATTAACTATGGCTACACCTTC. Translating gives CASSSGTGINYGYTF.

The chain carries TRBV11-1 and TRBJ2-5; 11 bases align to TRBD2. There are 15 residues in the CDR3. V was clipped by 3 bases and J by 5 bases; unmatched bases: 5. Germline V gene lookup returns CDR1 SGHAT and CDR2 FQDESV (reference sequence). This CDR3 reads CASSFWLAGGETQYF. The DNA of the CDR3 is TGTGCCAGCAGCTTCTGGTTAGCGGGAGGGGAGACCCAGTACTTC.

This clonotype was seen only a few times. The chain combines TRBV7-6 with TRBJ2-5; 9 positions match TRBD2. Looked up from germline, CDR1 is SGHVS and CDR2 is FNYEAQ. CDR3 length: 15 amino acids. Germline trimming cut 4 bases from V and 5 bases from J; bases unmatched to any gene: 8. CDR3 nucleotide sequence: TGTGCCAGCAGCTATATTAGCGGGGGCGTGGAGACCCAGTACTTC. Translated: CASSYISGGVETQYF. Based on the CDR3 plus reference TRBV7-6 and TRBJ2-5, the full variable domain is GAGVSQSPRYKVTKRGQDVALRCDPISGHVSLYWYRQALGQGPEFLTYFNYEAQQDKSGLPNDRFSAERPEGSISTLTIQRTEQRDSAMYRCASSYISGGVETQYFGPGTRLLVL.

The J gene is TRBJ1-5, the V gene TRBV6-9; 9 positions match TRBD1. From germline, CDR1 is MNHGY and CDR2 SVAAGI. CDR3 length equals 15 residues. The ends lost 5 bases at V and 6 bases at J; junction bases unmatched: 8. In DNA, the CDR3 is TGTGCCAGCAGTGAGGGACAGGGAGTCAGTCAGCCCCAGCATTTT. This sequence encodes CASSEGQGVSQPQHF.

This chain connects TRBV2 to TRBJ1-5, with no clear D. V was clipped by 10 bases and J by 3 bases, with 19 bases between them. The CDR3 contains 15 residues. Germline CDR1 reads SNHLY; CDR2 reads FYNNEI. CDR3 in DNA: TGTGCCACCCGTTCAGGAGACAAAAACAATCAGCCCCAGCATTTT. It encodes CATRSGDKNNQPQHF.

A few counts support this clonotype. The J gene is TRBJ2-7, the V gene TRBV5-1; 11 nucleotides align to TRBD1. The V segment lost 6 bases and the J segment 5 bases; nucleotides outside the gene matches: 10. The CDR3 length is 15 residues. Germline values: CDR1 SGHRS, CDR2 YFSETQ. The CDR3 sequence: CASNSRTGGFDEQYF. In nucleotides, the CDR3 is TGCGCCAGCAACTCCCGGACAGGGGGCTTCGACGAGCAGTACTTC.

This clonotype was observed a single time. The CDR3 loop reads CASSQVASGGSTDTQYF. In DNA, the CDR3 is TGTGCCAGCAGCCAAGTCGCCAGCGGGGGATCCACAGATACGCAGTATTTT. The chain recombines TRBV3-1 with TRBJ2-3; 8 bases are shared with TRBD2. The CDR3 has 17 residues. After removal of 1 base from V and 2 bases from J, the junction contained 8 bases not matched to a gene. The germline V gene encodes CDR1 LGHDT and CDR2 YNNKEL (reference sequence).

This clonotype showed up just a few times. V gene TRBV24-1 combines with J gene TRBJ2-3; TRBD1 is a possible D gene (7 bases). V lost 3 bases and J 0 bases, leaving 12 bases between the germline ends. The CDR3 is 16 amino acids. Per germline, CDR1 KGHDR and CDR2 SFDVKD. CDR3 coding DNA: TGTGCCACCAGTGATACGGCAGGGGGGAGCACAGATACGCAGTATTTT. This sequence encodes CATSDTAGGSTDTQYF.

This clonotype was counted between two and nine times. V is TRBV2 and J is TRBJ1-2; 9 bases align to TRBD1. This CDR3 has 16 amino acids. Trimming took 5 bases from V and 4 from J; bases not matched to a gene: 11. Germline V CDR1 and CDR2: SNHLY, FYNNEI. The DNA of the CDR3 is TGTGCCAGCAGTTTCCTACGACAGGGGGTCGTCTATGGCTACACCTTC. It is translated as CASSFLRQGVVYGYTF. Full variable domain (rest looked up from reference TRBV2 and TRBJ1-2): EPEVTQTPSHQVTQMGQEVILRCVPISNHLYFYWYRQILGQKVEFLVSFYNNEISEKSEIFDDQFSVERPDGSNFTLKIRSTKLEDSAMYFCASSFLRQGVVYGYTFGSGTRLTVV.

This chain joins TRBV29-1 and TRBJ2-7, with 7 bases that match TRBD1. Germline V lookup: CDR1 SQVTM, CDR2 ANQGSEA. CDR3 size: 12 residues. Trimming cost V 6 bases and J 5 bases; bases outside gene matches: 7. The CDR3 DNA follows: TGCAGCGTGGGAGAAGGGGGCGACGAGCAGTACTTC. It codes for CSVGEGGDEQYF.

This chain uses TRBV20-1 with TRBJ2-7; 8 nucleotides agree with TRBD2. The CDR3 has 14 amino acids. CDR1 and CDR2 from the germline V gene are DFQATT and SNEGSKA (reference sequence). V gave up 6 bases and J gave up 0 bases; unmatched junction bases: 7. CDR3 loop: CSAPPSGSSYEQYF. The CDR3, as DNA: TGCAGTGCCCCACCCAGCGGGAGCTCCTACGAGCAGTACTTC.

This clonotype was seen only a few times. This rearrangement joins TRBV20-1 to TRBJ2-7; a possible D gene is TRBD2 (5 bases). V was trimmed by 5 bases and J by 3 bases, leaving 11 bases between them. Germline CDR1 reads DFQATT; CDR2 reads SNEGSKA (reference sequence). The CDR3 has 12 residues. In DNA form, the CDR3 reads TGCAGTGCTCCTAGCACCATCTACGAGCAGTACTTC. This sequence encodes CSAPSTIYEQYF.